Presented here are 21 T cell receptor beta chains from one specimen sequenced in a study of response to subunit inactivated influenza vaccine. TCRdb re-derived calls from the RT-PCR reads in MiXCR, one entry per CDR3 protein. Seen here are about 310,000 distinct CDR3 sequences, about a fifth observed once, and the top ten hold more than 8.5%. The specimen was PBMCs from blood, collected about 20 months after vaccination. The receptors were gathered from a man aged 50-75 years who received an inactivated influenza vaccine.

This clonotype appeared many times. The chain recombines TRBV20-1 with TRBJ1-5; TRBD1 aligns across 7 bases. After removal of 3 bases from V and 7 bases from J, the junction contained 3 bases not matched to a gene. CDR1 and CDR2 (germline): DFQATT, SNEGSKA (reference sequence). This CDR3 contains 12 residues. In nucleotides, the CDR3 is TGCAGTGCTAGGGCACAGGGGCAGCCCCAGCATTTT. It specifies CSARAQGQPQHF.

This clonotype turned up a few times. This chain connects TRBV4-3 to TRBJ1-5; perhaps TRBD1 as D (5 bases). There are 16 residues in the CDR3. CDR1 and CDR2 from the germline V gene are LGHNA and YSLEER. V was clipped by 0 bases and J by 7 bases, with 16 bases between them. The CDR3 here is CASSQDLGRAGQPQHF. The CDR3 nucleotides are TGCGCCAGCAGCCAAGACCTGGGCAGGGCGGGCCAGCCCCAGCATTTT.

The chain has TRBV3-1 and TRBJ2-7; D may match TRBD1 or TRBD2 (5 bases each). Germline V lookup: CDR1 LGHDT, CDR2 YNNKEL (reference sequence). V lost 2 bases, J lost 6 bases, and 11 bases lay in between. The CDR3 has 13 amino acids. The CDR3 loop reads CASSQLEGREQYF. The CDR3 bases are TGTGCCAGCAGCCAATTAGAGGGACGCGAGCAGTACTTC.

This clonotype has only a few counts. The gene calls are TRBV24-1 and TRBJ1-5; no clear D gene. This CDR3 has 13 residues. Germline assignment: CDR1 KGHDR and CDR2 SFDVKD. The V gene lost 5 bases and the J gene lost 5 bases, with 9 bases spanning the gap. CDR3 loop: CATSGSDYQPQHF. The CDR3 nucleotides read TGTGCCACCAGTGGGTCGGATTATCAGCCCCAGCATTTT.

This clonotype was counted between two and nine times. J is TRBJ2-3 and V is TRBV21-1; the table's D call of TRBD2 was not tested on the DNA. TRBV21-1 corresponds to a pseudogene. This CDR3 has 18 amino acids. CDR3 in amino acids: CASSEIPKTSGASDTQYF. CDR3 nucleotide sequence: TGTGCCAGCAGCGAAATACCGAAGACTAGCGGGGCTTCAGATACGCAGTATTTT.

This clonotype has only a few counts. CDR3: CASTGGQGTEAFF. The CDR3 coding sequence is TGCGCCAGCACAGGGGGGCAGGGGACTGAAGCTTTCTTT. The gene calls are TRBV5-1 and TRBJ1-1, with TRBD1 identical over 7 bases. V shed 6 bases and J 5 bases; nucleotides not matched to a gene: 7. CDR1 SGHRS and CDR2 YFSETQ come from the germline V gene. The CDR3 sequence is 13 residues long. Based on the CDR3 plus reference TRBV5-1 and TRBJ1-1, the full variable domain is KAGVTQTPRYLIKTRGQQVTLSCSPISGHRSVSWYQQTPGQGLQFLFEYFSETQRNKGNFPGRFSGRQFSNSRSEMNVSTLELGDSALYLCASTGGQGTEAFFGQGTRLTVV.

This clonotype was counted a few times. The chain carries TRBV10-3 and TRBJ2-5; D may be TRBD1 or TRBD2 (5 bases each). The CDR3 has 14 residues. Germline-derived CDR1 and CDR2 are ENHRY and SYGVKD. The V and J ends lost 4 bases and 0 bases respectively, with 9 bases between them. The CDR3 region has the DNA TGTGCCATCAGTGCGGGGCAGGACCAAGAGACCCAGTACTTC. Its translation: CAISAGQDQETQYF.

This clonotype was counted only a few times. This chain connects TRBV28 to TRBJ1-2; a weak D match, TRBD1 (5 bases). Trimming took 2 bases from V and 6 from J, leaving 19 bases between them. This CDR3 has 16 residues. Germline values: CDR1 MDHEN, CDR2 SYDVKM. The CDR3 coding sequence is TGTGCCAGCAGTTTAGGTGTCGGGGGACTTTTCGATGGCTACACCTTC. It yields the protein CASSLGVGGLFDGYTF.

In this sample, this clonotype turned up many times. The genes are TRBV20-1 and TRBJ2-3; D possibly corresponds to TRBD1 (6 bases). Per germline, CDR1 DFQATT and CDR2 SNEGSKA (reference sequence). The germline V and J ends were trimmed by 6 bases and 0 bases, with 19 bases remaining between them. The CDR3 is made up of 16 amino acids. Written as DNA, the CDR3 is TGCAGTGCCTCTAGACAGGCCCGTAGTAGCACAGATACGCAGTATTTT. Its translation: CSASRQARSSTDTQYF.

The chain links TRBV6-2 or TRBV6-3 to TRBJ1-1; D possibly corresponds to TRBD1 (6 bases). Trimming pared 7 bases from V and 4 bases from J, leaving 16 bases between. Germline V gives CDR1 MNHEY, CDR2 SVGEGT. There are 14 residues in the CDR3. The CDR3 bases are TGTGCCAGCAATTTTGGAGGGGGAGGCACTGAAGCTTTCTTT. It codes for CASNFGGGGTEAFF.

This clonotype appeared a few times. J is TRBJ2-7 and V is TRBV6-2 or TRBV6-3; TRBD1 might be the D (6 bases). V was shortened by 8 bases and J by 2 bases, with 13 bases between the two germline ends. CDR3 length: 13 residues. The germline CDR1 and CDR2 sequences are MNHEY and SVGEGT. This chain's CDR3 is CASCQGNTYEQYF. The CDR3 DNA sequence: TGTGCCAGCTGCCAGGGGAATACCTACGAGCAGTACTTC.

V and J are TRBV3-1 and TRBJ1-1; 7 positions match TRBD1. Germline lookup yields CDR1 LGHDT and CDR2 YNNKEL (reference sequence). V dropped 4 bases and J dropped 4; count of bases not matched to a gene: 6. The CDR3 sequence is 14 residues long. The CDR3 DNA reads TGTGCCAGCAGCCCAAGGGGGCAAGGCACTGAAGCTTTCTTT. Amino acids: CASSPRGQGTEAFF.

The chain joins TRBV7-3 to TRBJ2-3; no definite D call. CDR3 length: 13 amino acids. The V gene lost 5 bases and the J gene lost 0 bases, with 6 bases spanning the gap. In germline, CDR1 is SGHTA, CDR2 FQGTGA. CDR3 residues: CASSSSSTDTQYF. Written as DNA, the CDR3 is TGTGCCAGCAGCAGCTCTAGCACAGATACGCAGTATTTT.

This clonotype turned up a few times. This chain connects TRBV6-1 to TRBJ1-4, with TRBD1 as a possible D gene (6 bases). The CDR3 has 17 residues. Trimming shortened V by 7 bases and J by 1 base, and 19 bases separated the two germline ends. The germline CDR1 and CDR2 sequences are MNHNS and SASEGT. For the CDR3, the DNA is TGTGCCAGCACCGACGTGGGGGGCGGCGGAACTAATGAAAAACTGTTTTTT. Translated: CASTDVGGGGTNEKLFF.

The chain couples TRBV25-1 to TRBJ2-7; D is undetermined. Trimming left V 2 bases short and J 1 base short, with 9 bases between. Germline V gives CDR1 MGHDK, CDR2 SYGVNS. This CDR3 is 14 amino acids long. The CDR3, as DNA: TGTGCCAGCAGTGAAATTACAGATTCCTACGAGCAGTACTTC. Encoded protein: CASSEITDSYEQYF.

The chain joins TRBV5-6 to TRBJ1-5; no definite D call. Trimming cost V 3 bases and J 4 bases, with 8 bases left between them. The CDR3 runs 13 residues. The V gene's germline CDR1 is SGHDT and CDR2 YYEEEE. Here the CDR3 reads CASSSTLNQPQHF. Written as DNA, the CDR3 is TGTGCCAGCAGCTCGACATTGAATCAGCCCCAGCATTTT. The variable domain in full, completed from reference TRBV5-6 and TRBJ1-5, reads DAGVTQSPTHLIKTRGQQVTLRCSPKSGHDTVSWYQQALGQGPQFIFQYYEEEERQRGNFPDRFSGHQFPNYSSELNVNALLLGDSALYLCASSSTLNQPQHFGDGTRLSIL.

The chain has TRBV7-9 and TRBJ2-7, with 8 bases identical to TRBD2. The germline CDR1 and CDR2 sequences are SEHNR and FQNEAQ (reference sequence). J gave up 2 bases and V 5 bases, and 5 bases lay outside the gene matches. The CDR3 spans 14 residues. The CDR3 coding sequence is TGTGCCAGCAGCCCGGGAGGGGGTGCCTACGAGCAGTACTTC. Translation gives CASSPGGGAYEQYF.

This clonotype was observed many times. The J gene is TRBJ1-2, the V gene TRBV6-5; 7 bases are shared with TRBD1. The germline gives CDR1 MNHEY, CDR2 SVGAGI. After removal of 5 bases from V and 4 bases from J, the junction contained 4 bases not matched to a gene. CDR3 length: 13 amino acids. This chain's CDR3 is CASSPTGLYGYTF. The CDR3 region has the DNA TGTGCCAGCAGTCCGACAGGGCTCTATGGCTACACCTTC.

Only one count was recorded for this clonotype. V gene TRBV2 combines with J gene TRBJ2-1; 10 bases line up with TRBD2. The CDR3 sequence is 14 residues long. CDR1 and CDR2 (germline): SNHLY, FYNNEI. The trim removed 6 bases at V and 9 bases at J, leaving 8 bases unmatched. The CDR3 sequence is CASRAGGYYGEQFF. Written as DNA, the CDR3 is TGTGCCAGCAGAGCGGGGGGGTACTACGGTGAGCAGTTCTTC.

This sequence joins TRBV5-1 and TRBJ2-7; 7 bases line up with TRBD1. V lost 5 bases to trimming and J lost 4 bases; unmatched junction nucleotides: 9. Germline-derived CDR1 and CDR2 are SGHRS and YFSETQ. CDR3 length: 14 residues. This CDR3 reads CASRAGTARYEQYF. CDR3 in DNA: TGCGCCAGCAGGGCCGGGACAGCGAGATACGAGCAGTACTTC. The full variable domain, with the rest looked up from reference TRBV5-1 and TRBJ2-7, is KAGVTQTPRYLIKTRGQQVTLSCSPISGHRSVSWYQQTPGQGLQFLFEYFSETQRNKGNFPGRFSGRQFSNSRSEMNVSTLELGDSALYLCASRAGTARYEQYFGPGTRLTVT.

This clonotype has a count of ten or more. The J gene is TRBJ1-2, the V gene TRBV3-1; tentative D call: TRBD1 (5 bases). There are 16 residues in the CDR3. The germline gives CDR1 LGHDT, CDR2 YNNKEL (reference sequence). Trimming shortened V by 3 bases and J by 3 bases, and 17 bases separated the two germline ends. The CDR3 DNA reads as TGTGCCAGCAGCCATGCGGTGCGGGGACGGGACTATGGCTACACCTTC. Translated: CASSHAVRGRDYGYTF.